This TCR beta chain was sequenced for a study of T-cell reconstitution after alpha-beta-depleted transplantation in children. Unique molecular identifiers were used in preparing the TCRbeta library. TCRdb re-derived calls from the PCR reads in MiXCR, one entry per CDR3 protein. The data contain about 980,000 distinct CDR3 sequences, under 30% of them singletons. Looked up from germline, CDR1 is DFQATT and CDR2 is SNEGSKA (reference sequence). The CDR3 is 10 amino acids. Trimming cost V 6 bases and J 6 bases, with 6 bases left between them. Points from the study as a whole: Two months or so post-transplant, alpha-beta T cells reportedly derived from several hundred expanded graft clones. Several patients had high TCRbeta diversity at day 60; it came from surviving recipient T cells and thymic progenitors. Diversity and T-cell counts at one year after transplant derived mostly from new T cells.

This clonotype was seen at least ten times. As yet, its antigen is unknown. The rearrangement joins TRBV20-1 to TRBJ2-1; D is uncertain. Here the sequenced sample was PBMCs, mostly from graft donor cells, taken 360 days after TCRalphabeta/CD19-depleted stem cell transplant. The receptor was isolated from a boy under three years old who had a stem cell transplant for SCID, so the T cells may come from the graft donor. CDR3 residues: CSATLNEQFF. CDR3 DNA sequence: TGCAGTGCCACACTCAATGAGCAGTTCTTC.